A selection of T cell receptor beta chains follows, all from one sample in a study of control samples from healthy donors and cancer patients. Sequencing was performed with immunoSEQ multiplex PCR; in TCRdb, only in-frame clones are kept and a portion is missing. The top ten clones hold around 5.1% of a sample with about 170,000 clones, 70% to 90% of them seen once. The sample was blood. The receptors originated from a woman aged 30 to 39 in good health. The CDR3 runs from the conserved cysteine through the conserved F or W. The D gene is left open where the match is weak. Rows may omit the clone size; those that give it use once, few, many or a size class.

j_gene: TRBJ1-6
v_gene: TRBV4-1
d_gene: NA
abundance: NA
CDR3nt: TGCGCCAGCAGCCAAGCCGGGGGCGGGCATAATTCACCCCTCCACTTT
CDR3aa: CASSQAGGGHNSPLHF

j_gene: TRBJ2-5
v_gene: TRBV19
d_gene: TRBD2
abundance: NA
CDR3nt: TGTGCCAGTAGTCCCTTTAGCGGGGGGGCCTTGAGGGAAGAGACCCAGTACTTC
CDR3aa: CASSPFSGGALREETQYF

j_gene: TRBJ1-3
v_gene: TRBV6-5
d_gene: NA
abundance: NA
CDR3nt: TGTGCCAGCCCCGGGGGAAACACCATATATTTT
CDR3aa: CASPGGNTIYF

j_gene: TRBJ1-5
v_gene: TRBV5-6
d_gene: NA
abundance: NA
CDR3nt: TGTGCCAGCAGCTTGGGGACTCAGCCCCAGCATTTT
CDR3aa: CASSLGTQPQHF

j_gene: TRBJ1-1
v_gene: TRBV3-1/TRBV3-2
d_gene: NA
abundance: NA
CDR3nt: TGTGCCAGCAGCCTTGGGACCGAGAACACTGAAGCTTTCTTT
CDR3aa: CASSLGTENTEAFF

j_gene: TRBJ2-5
v_gene: TRBV2
d_gene: NA
abundance: NA
CDR3nt: TGTGCCAGCATCCCCGGCGGGGCAGGGCAACCGGAGACCCAGTACTTC
CDR3aa: CASIPGGAGQPETQYF

j_gene: TRBJ2-5
v_gene: TRBV7-9
d_gene: NA
abundance: NA
CDR3nt: TGTGCCAGCAGCTTGCGTGGGAACCAAGAGACCCAGTACTTC
CDR3aa: CASSLRGNQETQYF

j_gene: TRBJ1-1
v_gene: TRBV27
d_gene: NA
abundance: few
CDR3nt: TGTGCCAGCAGTTTGCTGGGGGTCACTGAAGCTTTCTTT
CDR3aa: CASSLLGVTEAFF

j_gene: TRBJ2-3
v_gene: TRBV5-1
d_gene: NA
abundance: NA
CDR3nt: TGCGCCAGCAGCTTGTCGGGTCCGGGGGGCCCAGATACGCAGTATTTT
CDR3aa: CASSLSGPGGPDTQYF

j_gene: TRBJ2-6
v_gene: TRBV5-1
d_gene: NA
abundance: NA
CDR3nt: TGCGCCAGCAGCTCAGGCGGGCGGAGATCTGGGGCCAACGTCCTGACTTTC
CDR3aa: CASSSGGRRSGANVLTF